The TCR beta chain under discussion was sequenced for a study of beta chain features in type 1 diabetes. General study findings and limits: The question left open here concerned HLA type influencing TCRB rearrangement. Sequencing from cDNA could over-represent high-TCR-expressing cells. VDJ junctions from patients with type 1 diabetes contained fewer insertions and more deletions.

This clone was seen a few times. As yet, its antigen is unknown. CDR1 SEHNR and CDR2 FQNEAQ come from the germline V gene (reference sequence). The ends lost 4 bases at V and 4 bases at J; junction bases unmatched: 5. CDR3 length equals 14 residues. The whole isolated RNA underwent reverse transcription, so sequencing captured expressed TCRB transcripts. Libraries were prepared by immunoSEQ multiplex PCR; TCRdb keeps only in-frame clonotypes and omits some of them. The table records hundreds of thousands of clones, less than 20% of them present only once. Markers CD45RO/CCR7/CD25/CD127/CD95/CD27 served to sort CD4+ naive, central memory, regulatory and stem cell-like memory cells.

J is TRBJ1-2 and V is TRBV7-9; 8 bases align to TRBD1. This receptor was taken from a man aged 18-30 years in good health. Input material: naive CD4+ T cells from blood. CDR3 sequence reads: CASSSTGGGYGYTF. As DNA, the CDR3 is TGTGCCAGCAGCTCCACAGGGGGGGGCTATGGCTACACCTTC.